This record covers a single TCR beta chain. The antigen is unknown. As defined, naive CD8 cells were CD45RO-negative and positively selected for CCR7, with terminally differentiated effector memory CD45RA+ cells excluded. The data were obtained in a study of shared clonotypes between healthy human individuals. Study results and caveats: Sharing across a few donors was seen in 4% to 6.5% of naive CD4 clonotypes. Rarefaction gave evidence that sorted-subset sequencing remained incomplete despite large depth. Investigators collected only blood, and repertoires in tissues likely differ.

Each cell subset's genomic DNA was divided evenly among several immunoSEQ plates. Sequenced by immunoSEQ multiplex PCR; TCRdb stores in-frame clones only, minus some. The sample shows hundreds of thousands of clones, approximately 96% of them seen only once. The sequence was collected from a woman aged 25 to 45 in good health. The source material was naive CD8+ T cells sorted from blood.

The CDR3 bases are TGTGCCAGTCACGGGGACTACGAGCAGTACTTC. This codes for CASHGDYEQYF. V gene TRBV2 combines with J gene TRBJ2-7, with D maybe TRBD2 (5 bases). Trimming took 9 bases from V and 3 from J, leaving 9 bases between them. The CDR3 is made up of 11 amino acids. Germline assignment: CDR1 SNHLY and CDR2 FYNNEI.